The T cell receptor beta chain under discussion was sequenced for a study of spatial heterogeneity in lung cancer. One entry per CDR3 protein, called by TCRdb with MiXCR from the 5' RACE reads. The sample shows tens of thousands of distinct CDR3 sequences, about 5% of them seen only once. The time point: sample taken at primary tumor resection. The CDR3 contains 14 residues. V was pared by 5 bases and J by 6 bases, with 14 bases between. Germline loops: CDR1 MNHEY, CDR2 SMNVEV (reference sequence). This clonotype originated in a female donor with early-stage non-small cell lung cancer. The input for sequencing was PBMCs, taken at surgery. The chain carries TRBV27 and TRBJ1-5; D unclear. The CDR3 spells CASSVSPGSQPQHF. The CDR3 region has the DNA TGTGCCAGCAGTGTTTCCCCGGGGAGTCAGCCCCAGCATTTT.